The source of this TCR beta chain is a study of CXCR3-negative and CXCR3-positive naive CD8 T cells. The CDR3 covers 14 residues. This clonotype ranks as medium-sized (0.01 to 0.1%) in terms of frequency. Its antigen is unidentified. Study conclusions and caveats: Greater hydrophobicity was found in TRB CDR3s of CXCR3-positive naive cells than of CXCR3-negative naive cells. With CXCR3 expression partially decreased after cryopreservation, most assays relied on fresh PBMCs.

Phenotypically, naive CD8+ T cells corresponded to CD45RO-CCR7+CD27+CD95-. In preparing the TRB cDNA libraries, 5' RACE with UMI labels was used. TCRdb reprocessed the 5' RACE reads; each CDR3 protein has one entry and no DNA is given. The sample totals 6,900 or so distinct CDR3 sequences. The sequenced sample consisted of naive CXCR3+ CD8+ T cells from blood. Subset reported: CD45RO-CCR7+CD27+CD95- naive CD8+ T cells expressing CXCR3 (TNR3+). The chain carries TRBV12-3 or TRBV12-4 and TRBJ1-3; TCRdb's D call of TRBD1 is untestable without DNA. The receptor's source is a human donor in good health. Some clones in this sample may be carry-over from other donors' samples. This CDR3 is CASRDSKVGNTIYF.